This T cell receptor (beta chain) was obtained from a study of shared clonotypes between healthy human individuals. Profiled with immunoSEQ multiplex PCR; TCRdb holds only in-frame clones, not every one. The sample has 1 million to 1.2 million clones; 70% to 80% are singletons. The CDR3 runs 13 residues. Germline values: CDR1 MNHNS, CDR2 SASEGT. V shed 6 bases and J shed 7 bases, with 12 bases lying between them. The clonotype comes from a man between 18 and 29 years old in good health. Some clones in this sample may be carry-over from other donors' samples. Sequenced sample: memory CD4+ T cells from PBMCs. The subset: CD45RA-negative fraction. The chain is built from TRBV6-1 and TRBJ1-4; no clear D gene. The CDR3 loop is CASSHPGLEKLFF. CDR3 coding DNA: TGTGCCAGCAGCCACCCGGGTCTTGAAAAACTGTTTTTT.